What follows describes a single T cell receptor beta chain. Its antigen is not identified. RNA was isolated and reverse transcribed to cDNA, the sequencing template. Clones were read by immunoSEQ multiplex PCR, and TCRdb kept only the in-frame ones, dropping some. The data contain about 190,000 clones, 55% to 70% of them singletons. The sample originates from a study of CD8+ T cells in alopecia areata. Study-wide background: Treatment ran 6 to 18 months, with 6 months of follow-up afterward.

Study results and limitations: Significant decreases in scalp clonality and expanded CD8+ clones followed tofacitinib treatment.

Treatment noted: oral pan-JAK inhibitor, 5-10 mg twice daily. Sorted populations comprised CD4+ and CD8+ T cells obtained from PBMCs. The sample in question was CD4+ T cells sorted from blood, obtained at week 4, from a patient treated with tofacitinib. The TCR comes from a human donor with alopecia areata.

The CDR3 is CASSTWDSYEQYF. CDR3 DNA sequence: TGTGCCAGCAGCACCTGGGACAGCTACGAGCAGTACTTC. The rearrangement links TRBV25-1 to TRBJ2-7, with TRBD1 matching 7 bases. The CDR3 consists of 13 residues. Trimming cost V 6 bases and J 3 bases; bases outside gene matches: 5. The germline CDR1 and CDR2 sequences are MGHDK and SYGVNS.